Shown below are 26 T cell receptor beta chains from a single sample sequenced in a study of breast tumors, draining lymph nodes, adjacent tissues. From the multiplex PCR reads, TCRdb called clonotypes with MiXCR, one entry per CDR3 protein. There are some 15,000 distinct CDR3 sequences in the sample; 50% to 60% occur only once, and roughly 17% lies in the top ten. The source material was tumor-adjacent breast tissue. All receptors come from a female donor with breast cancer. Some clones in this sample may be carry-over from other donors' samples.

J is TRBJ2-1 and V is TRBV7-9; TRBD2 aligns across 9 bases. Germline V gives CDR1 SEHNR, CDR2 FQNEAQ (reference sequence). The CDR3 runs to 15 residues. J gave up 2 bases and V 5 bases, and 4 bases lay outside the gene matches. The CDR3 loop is CASSISGSTYNEQFF. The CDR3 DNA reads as TGTGCCAGCAGCATTAGCGGGAGCACCTACAATGAGCAGTTCTTC.

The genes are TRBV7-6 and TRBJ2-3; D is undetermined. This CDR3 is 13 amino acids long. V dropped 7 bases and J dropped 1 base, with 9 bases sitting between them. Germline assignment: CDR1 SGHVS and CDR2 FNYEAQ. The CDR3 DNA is TGTGCCAGCACCGTACGTGGCACAGATACGCAGTATTTT. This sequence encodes CASTVRGTDTQYF.

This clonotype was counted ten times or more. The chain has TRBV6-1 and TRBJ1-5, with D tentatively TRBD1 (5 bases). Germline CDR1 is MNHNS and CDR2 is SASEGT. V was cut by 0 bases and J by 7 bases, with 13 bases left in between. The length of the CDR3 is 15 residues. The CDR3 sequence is CASSEALAGYQPQHF. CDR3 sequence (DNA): TGTGCCAGCAGTGAAGCGCTGGCAGGGTACCAGCCCCAGCATTTT.

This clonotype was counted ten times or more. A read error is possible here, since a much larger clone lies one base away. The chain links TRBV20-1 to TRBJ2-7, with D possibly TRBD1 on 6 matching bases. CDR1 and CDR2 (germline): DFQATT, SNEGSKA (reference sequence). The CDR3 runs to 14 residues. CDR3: CSAHGGKGSSEQYF. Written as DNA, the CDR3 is TGCAGTGCGCATGGGGGCAAAGGGTCCTCCGAGCAGTACTTC.

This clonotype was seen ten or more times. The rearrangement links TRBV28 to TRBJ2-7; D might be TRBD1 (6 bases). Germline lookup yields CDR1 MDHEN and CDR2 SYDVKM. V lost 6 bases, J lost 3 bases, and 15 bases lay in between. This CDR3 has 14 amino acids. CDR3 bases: TGTGCCAGCAGCCAAATCCAGGGGATCTACGAGCAGTACTTC. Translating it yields CASSQIQGIYEQYF.

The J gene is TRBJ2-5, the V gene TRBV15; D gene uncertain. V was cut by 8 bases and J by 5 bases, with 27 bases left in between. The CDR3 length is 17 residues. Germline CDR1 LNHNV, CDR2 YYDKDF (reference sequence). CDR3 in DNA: TGTGCCACCTCCACGACCTCGACGGGCCTAATGGCGGAGACCCAGTACTTC. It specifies CATSTTSTGLMAETQYF.

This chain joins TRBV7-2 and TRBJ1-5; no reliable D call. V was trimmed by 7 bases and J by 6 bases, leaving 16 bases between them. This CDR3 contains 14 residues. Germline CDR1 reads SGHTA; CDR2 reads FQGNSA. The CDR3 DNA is TGTGCCAGCAATCCCGATGGGTTCGGTCAGCCCCAGCATTTT. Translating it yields CASNPDGFGQPQHF.

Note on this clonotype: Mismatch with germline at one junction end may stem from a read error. The CDR3 here is CACSSSQGVGFEKLFF. The CDR3 coding sequence is TGTGCCTGCAGCTCCAGCCAAGGGGTTGGTTTTGAAAAACTGTTTTTT. The chain employs TRBV5-4 and TRBJ1-4, with a possible D match to TRBD1 (5 bases). Germline lookup yields CDR1 SGHNT and CDR2 YYREEE (reference sequence). The CDR3 totals 16 residues.

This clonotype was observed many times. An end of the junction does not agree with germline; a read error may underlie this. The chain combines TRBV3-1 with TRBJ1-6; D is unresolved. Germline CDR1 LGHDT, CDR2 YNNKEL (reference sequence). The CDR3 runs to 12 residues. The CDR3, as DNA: TGTGCCAGCGGCCAGACGGGCTCACCCCTCCACTTT. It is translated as CASGQTGSPLHF.

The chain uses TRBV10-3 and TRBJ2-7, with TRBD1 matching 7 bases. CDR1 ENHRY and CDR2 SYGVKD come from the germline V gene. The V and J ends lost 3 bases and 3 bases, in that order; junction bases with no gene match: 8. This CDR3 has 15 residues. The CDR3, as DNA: TGTGCCATCAGTGAACGGACAGGAATCATCTACGAGCAGTACTTC. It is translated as CAISERTGIIYEQYF.

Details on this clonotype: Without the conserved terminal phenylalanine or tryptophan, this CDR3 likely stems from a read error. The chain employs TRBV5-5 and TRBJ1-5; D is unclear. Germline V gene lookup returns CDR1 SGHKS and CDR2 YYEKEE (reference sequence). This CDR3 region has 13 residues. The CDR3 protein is CACSLTENQPQHL. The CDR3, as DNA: TGTGCCTGCAGCTTGACCGAAAATCAGCCCCAGCATCTT.

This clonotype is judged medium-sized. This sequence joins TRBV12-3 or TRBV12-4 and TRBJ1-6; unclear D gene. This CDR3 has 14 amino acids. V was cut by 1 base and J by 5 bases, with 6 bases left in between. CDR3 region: CASSLGRDNSPLHF. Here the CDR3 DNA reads TGTGCCAGCAGTTTAGGCCGCGATAATTCACCCCTCCACTTT.

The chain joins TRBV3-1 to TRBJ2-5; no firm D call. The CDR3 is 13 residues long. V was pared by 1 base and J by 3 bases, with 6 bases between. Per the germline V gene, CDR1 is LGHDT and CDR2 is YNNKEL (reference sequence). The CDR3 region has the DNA TGTGCCAGCAGCCAAGCTGGGGAAGAGACCCAGTACTTC. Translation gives CASSQAGEETQYF.

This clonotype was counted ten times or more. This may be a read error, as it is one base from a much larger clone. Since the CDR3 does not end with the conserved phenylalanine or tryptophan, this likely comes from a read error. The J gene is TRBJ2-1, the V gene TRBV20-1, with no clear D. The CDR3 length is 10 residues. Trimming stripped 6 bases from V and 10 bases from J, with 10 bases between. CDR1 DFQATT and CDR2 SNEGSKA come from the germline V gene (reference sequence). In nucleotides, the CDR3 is TGCAGTGCCCCGCGGCGCGAGCAGTTCTCC. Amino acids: CSAPRREQFS.

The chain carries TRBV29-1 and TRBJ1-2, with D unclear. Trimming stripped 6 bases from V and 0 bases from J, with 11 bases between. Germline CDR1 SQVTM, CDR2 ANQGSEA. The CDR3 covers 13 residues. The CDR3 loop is CSVTVGANYGYTF. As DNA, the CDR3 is TGCAGCGTGACGGTCGGAGCTAACTATGGCTACACCTTC.

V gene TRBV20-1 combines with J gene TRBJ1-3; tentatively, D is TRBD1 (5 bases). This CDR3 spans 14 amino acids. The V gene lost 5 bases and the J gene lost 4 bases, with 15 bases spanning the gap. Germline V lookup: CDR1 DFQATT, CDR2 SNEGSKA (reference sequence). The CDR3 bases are TGCAGTGCTGACGCGGGACTCCCAGGAAACACCATATATTTT. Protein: CSADAGLPGNTIYF.

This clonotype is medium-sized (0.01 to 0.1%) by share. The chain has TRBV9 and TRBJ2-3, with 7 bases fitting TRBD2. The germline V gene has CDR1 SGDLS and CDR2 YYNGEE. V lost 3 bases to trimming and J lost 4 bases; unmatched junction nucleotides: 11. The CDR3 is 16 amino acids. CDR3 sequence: CASSEGGQGEADTQYF. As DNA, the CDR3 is TGTGCCAGCAGCGAGGGAGGGCAGGGAGAGGCAGATACGCAGTATTTT.

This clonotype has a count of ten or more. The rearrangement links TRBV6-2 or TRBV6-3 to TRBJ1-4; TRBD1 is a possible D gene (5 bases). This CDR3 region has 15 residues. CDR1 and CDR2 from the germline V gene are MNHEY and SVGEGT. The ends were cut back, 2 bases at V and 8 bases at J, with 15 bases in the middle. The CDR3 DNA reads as TGTGCCAGCAGTTACGCGGCAGGGAATGGCGAAAAACTGTTTTTT. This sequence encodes CASSYAAGNGEKLFF.

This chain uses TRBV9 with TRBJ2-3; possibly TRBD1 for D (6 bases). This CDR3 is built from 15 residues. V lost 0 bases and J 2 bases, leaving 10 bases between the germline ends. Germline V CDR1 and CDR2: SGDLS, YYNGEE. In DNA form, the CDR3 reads TGTGCCAGCAGCGTAGGAGGGGGATTCACAGATACGCAGTATTTT. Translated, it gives CASSVGGGFTDTQYF.

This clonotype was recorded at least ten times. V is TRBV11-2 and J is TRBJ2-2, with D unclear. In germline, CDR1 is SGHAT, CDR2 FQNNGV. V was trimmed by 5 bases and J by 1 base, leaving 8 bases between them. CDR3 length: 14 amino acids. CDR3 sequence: CASSPSENTGELFF. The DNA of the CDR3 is TGTGCCAGCAGCCCCAGCGAGAACACCGGGGAGCTGTTTTTT. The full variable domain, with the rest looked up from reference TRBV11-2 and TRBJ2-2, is EAGVAQSPRYKIIEKRQSVAFWCNPISGHATLYWYQQILGQGPKLLIQFQNNGVVDDSQLPKDRFSAERLKGVDSTLKIQPAKLEDSAVYLCASSPSENTGELFFGEGSRLTVL.

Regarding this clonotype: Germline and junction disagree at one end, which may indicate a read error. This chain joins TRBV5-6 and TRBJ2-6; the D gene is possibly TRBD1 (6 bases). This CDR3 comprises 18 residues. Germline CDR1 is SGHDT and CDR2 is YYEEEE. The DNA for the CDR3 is TGTGCCAGCAGCACCCTCACAGGGTTGTCGGCTGGGGCCACCGTCCTGACTTTC. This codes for CASSTLTGLSAGATVLTF.

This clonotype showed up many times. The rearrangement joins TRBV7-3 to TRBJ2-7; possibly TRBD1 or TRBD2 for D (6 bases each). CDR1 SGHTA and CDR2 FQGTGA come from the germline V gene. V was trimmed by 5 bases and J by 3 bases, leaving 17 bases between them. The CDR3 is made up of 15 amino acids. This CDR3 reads CASSKQGGPHYEQYF. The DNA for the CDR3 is TGTGCCAGCAGCAAACAAGGGGGGCCCCACTACGAGCAGTACTTC.

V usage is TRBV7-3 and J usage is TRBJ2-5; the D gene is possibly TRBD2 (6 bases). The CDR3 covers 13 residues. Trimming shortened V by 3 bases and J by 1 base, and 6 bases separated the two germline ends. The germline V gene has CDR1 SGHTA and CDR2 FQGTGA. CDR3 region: CASSFSGQETQYF. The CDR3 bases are TGTGCCAGCAGCTTTAGCGGCCAAGAGACCCAGTACTTC.

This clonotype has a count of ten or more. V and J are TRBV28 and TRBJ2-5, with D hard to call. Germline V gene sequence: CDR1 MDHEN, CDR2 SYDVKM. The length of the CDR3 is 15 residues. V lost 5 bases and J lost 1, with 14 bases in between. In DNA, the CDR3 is TGTGCCAGCAGTGCACTGGGCAGCACCCAAGAGACCCAGTACTTC. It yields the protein CASSALGSTQETQYF.

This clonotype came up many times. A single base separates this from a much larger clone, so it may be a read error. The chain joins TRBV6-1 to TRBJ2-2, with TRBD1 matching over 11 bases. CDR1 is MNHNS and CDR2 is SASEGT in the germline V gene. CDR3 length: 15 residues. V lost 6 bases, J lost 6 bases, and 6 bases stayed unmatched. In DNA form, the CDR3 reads TGTGCCAGCAGGCTGGGACAGGGGGTCGCCGGGGAGCTGTTTTTT. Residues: CASRLGQGVAGELFF.

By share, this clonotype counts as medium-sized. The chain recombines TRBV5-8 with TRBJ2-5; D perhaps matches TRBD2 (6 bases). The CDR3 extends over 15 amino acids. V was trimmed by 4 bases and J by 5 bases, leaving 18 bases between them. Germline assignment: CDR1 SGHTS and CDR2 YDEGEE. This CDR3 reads CASSPGDGGEETQYF. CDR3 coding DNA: TGTGCCAGCAGCCCGGGGGACGGAGGAGAGGAGACCCAGTACTTC.